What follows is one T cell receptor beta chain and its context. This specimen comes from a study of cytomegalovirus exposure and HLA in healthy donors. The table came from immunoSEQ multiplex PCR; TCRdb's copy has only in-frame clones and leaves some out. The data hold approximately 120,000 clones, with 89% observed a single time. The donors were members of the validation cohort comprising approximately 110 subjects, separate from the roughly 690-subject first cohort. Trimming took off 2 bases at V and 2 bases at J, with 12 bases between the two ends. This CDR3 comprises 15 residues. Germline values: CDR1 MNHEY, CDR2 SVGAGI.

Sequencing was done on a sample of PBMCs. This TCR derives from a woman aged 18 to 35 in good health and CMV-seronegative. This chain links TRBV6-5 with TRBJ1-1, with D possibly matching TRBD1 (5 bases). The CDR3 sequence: CASSYQGYPNTEAFF. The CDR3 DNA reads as TGTGCCAGCAGTTACCAGGGTTATCCAAACACTGAAGCTTTCTTT.